The rows below give T cell receptor beta chains drawn from one sample of a study of Ad26.COV2.S vaccination and SARS-CoV-2 variants. This table comes from immunoSEQ multiplex PCR, and its TCRdb copy is limited to in-frame clones, with some not included. The sample includes roughly 320,000 clones, approximately 86% of them seen just once. The source was peripheral blood, collected in a trial of Ad26.COV2.S vaccine versus placebo. The receptors were gathered from a person between 18 and 60 years old who received the Ad26.COV2.S COVID-19 vaccine or a placebo. The CDR3 runs from the conserved cysteine through the conserved F or W. D genes are given only for firm matches. Expanded clones are given a class, and other clones once, few, many or no size at all.

TRBJ2-3 TRBD2 TRBV5-1 . CASSFTLAGPRDTQYF TGCGCCAGCAGCTTCACACTAGCGGGGCCACGAGATACGCAGTATTTT
TRBJ1-5 . TRBV18 . CASSPTDLEPQHF TGTGCCAGCTCACCGACGGATTTAGAGCCCCAGCATTTT
TRBJ1-4 TRBD1 TRBV18 . CASSPRVGQGGEKLFF TGTGCCAGCTCACCACGTGTGGGACAGGGCGGAGAAAAACTGTTTTTT
TRBJ1-5 . TRBV7-2 . CASSPWINQPQHF TGTGCCAGCAGCCCGTGGATCAATCAGCCCCAGCATTTT
TRBJ1-2 TRBD1 TRBV11-2 once CASSFGAGGYGYTF TGTGCCAGCAGCTTCGGAGCAGGGGGCTATGGCTACACCTTC
TRBJ2-2 . TRBV2 . CASSRQAGPGELFF TGTGCCAGCAGTAGACAGGCGGGACCCGGGGAGCTGTTTTTT
TRBJ1-2 . TRBV27 . CASSLSSTVRNYGYTF TGTGCCAGCAGTTTATCGAGTACAGTTCGTAACTATGGCTACACCTTC
TRBJ2-2 TRBD1 TRBV6-5 . CASRPQGANTGELFF TGTGCCAGCAGACCACAGGGGGCGAACACCGGGGAGCTGTTTTTT
TRBJ1-3 . TRBV5-8 . CASSWGAGPGNTIYF TGTGCCAGCAGCTGGGGGGCAGGGCCTGGAAACACCATATATTTT
TRBJ1-4 TRBD1 TRBV7-9 . CASSTPGQGDVTNEKLFF TGTGCCAGCAGCACTCCGGGACAGGGCGATGTGACTAATGAAAAACTGTTTTTT
TRBJ1-1 . TRBV7-2 . CASSDLGRMNTEAFF TGTGCCAGCAGCGATTTAGGGCGTATGAACACTGAAGCTTTCTTT
TRBJ1-6 TRBD1 TRBV10-3 . CAISEPRGPGGSSPLHF TGTGCCATCAGTGAGCCTCGGGGGCCAGGGGGCTCTTCACCCCTCCACTTT
TRBJ2-1 . TRBV10-2 . CASSVAGSDNEQFF TGCGCCAGCAGTGTTGCAGGGTCGGACAATGAGCAGTTCTTC
TRBJ2-7 . TRBV2 . CASRRGEQYF TGTGCCAGCCGCAGGGGCGAGCAGTACTTC
TRBJ1-1 . TRBV12-5 . CASGLGTGLNTEAFF TGTGCTAGTGGTTTAGGGACGGGCTTGAACACTGAAGCTTTCTTT
TRBJ2-2 TRBD2 TRBV6-5 once CASTAGGGARRELFF TGTGCCAGCACTGCGGGCGGGGGGGCCAGAAGGGAGCTGTTTTTT
TRBJ1-5 . TRBV7-3 few CASSLGQNQPQHF TGTGCCAGCAGCTTAGGGCAGAATCAGCCCCAGCATTTT
TRBJ1-3 TRBD1 TRBV2 . CASSANNRGPGNTIYF TGTGCCAGCAGTGCTAATAACAGGGGGCCTGGAAACACCATATATTTT
TRBJ1-1 TRBD1 TRBV10-2 once CARSRDRDTEAFF TGCGCCAGGTCCCGGGACAGGGACACTGAAGCTTTCTTT
TRBJ2-5 . TRBV5-1 . CASSLGARTAEVTQYF TGCGCCAGCAGCTTGGGGGCCAGGACAGCGGAGGTGACCCAGTACTTC
TRBJ1-1 TRBD1 TRBV6-6 . CASSFSGGEGAEAFF TGTGCCAGCAGTTTTTCAGGGGGCGAAGGGGCTGAAGCTTTCTTT
TRBJ2-5 TRBD2 TRBV7-8 . CASSLAGGRETQYF TGTGCCAGCAGCCTTGCGGGGGGGCGGGAGACCCAGTACTTC
TRBJ2-7 . TRBV20-1 . CSAELVAEQYF TGCAGTGCTGAACTAGTTGCCGAGCAGTACTTC
TRBJ2-3 TRBD2 TRBV9 . CASSGLAGTDTQYF TGTGCCAGCAGCGGGCTAGCGGGCACAGATACGCAGTATTTT
TRBJ1-1 . TRBV30 once CAWSVPPMNTEAFF TGTGCCTGGAGTGTACCACCGATGAACACTGAAGCTTTCTTT
TRBJ1-5 . TRBV27 . CASSFSSNQPQHF TGTGCCAGCAGTTTTAGCAGCAATCAGCCCCAGCATTTT
TRBJ1-2 . TRBV7-9 few CASSTQGLETYGYTF TGTGCCAGCAGCACCCAAGGACTTGAAACCTATGGCTACACCTTC
TRBJ1-1 . TRBV30 . CAWRTGDRRVEAFF TGTGCCTGGAGGACCGGGGACCGAAGGGTTGAAGCTTTCTTT
TRBJ1-1 . TRBV5-1 few CASRAWDANTEAFF TGCGCCAGCAGGGCATGGGACGCGAACACTGAAGCTTTCTTT
TRBJ2-1 . TRBV20-1 . CSASHRASYNEQFF TGCAGTGCTAGTCACAGGGCATCCTACAATGAGCAGTTCTTC
TRBJ2-2 . TRBV11-2 . CASSLWENTGELFF TGTGCCAGCAGCTTATGGGAGAACACCGGGGAGCTGTTTTTT
TRBJ2-2 TRBD2 TRBV13 . CASSFRAGGDTGELFF TGTGCCAGCAGCTTTCGCGCGGGGGGAGACACCGGGGAGCTGTTTTTT
TRBJ2-3 . TRBV18 . CASSVHSTDTQYF TGTGCCAGCTCCGTACACAGCACAGATACGCAGTATTTT
TRBJ2-3 TRBD1 TRBV5-4 . CASSLGQGARGTDTQYF TGTGCCAGCAGCTTGGGACAGGGGGCGCGGGGCACAGATACGCAGTATTTT
TRBJ2-3 TRBD2 TRBV4-3 . CASSQVPREGTDTQYF TGCGCCAGCAGCCAAGTCCCCCGGGAGGGCACAGATACGCAGTATTTT
TRBJ2-7 . TRBV5-4 . CASSLSSGSYEQYF TGTGCCAGCAGCCTCTCGTCGGGCTCCTACGAGCAGTACTTC
TRBJ2-3 . TRBV25-1 . CASSGSRGPTDTQYF TGTGCCAGCAGTGGGTCGCGGGGCCCCACAGATACGCAGTATTTT
TRBJ1-1 . TRBV10-3 . CAISEWGGRTEAFF TGTGCCATCAGTGAGTGGGGGGGTCGGACTGAAGCTTTCTTT
TRBJ2-1 TRBD1 TRBV7-3 . CASSSTGQGSGNEQFF TGTGCCAGCAGCTCTACGGGACAGGGAAGTGGAAATGAGCAGTTCTTC
TRBJ1-3 . TRBV5-4 . CASSLTGGNTIYF TGTGCCAGCAGCTTGACAGGGGGAAACACCATATATTTT
TRBJ1-2 . TRBV19 . CASGPLGYTF TGTGCCAGTGGCCCCCTTGGCTACACCTTC
TRBJ1-1 . TRBV30 . CAWSVRHREFKTEAFF TGTGCCTGGAGTGTACGACACAGGGAGTTTAAAACTGAAGCTTTCTTT
TRBJ1-1 TRBD1 TRBV19 . CASSKGTGELTRNTEAFF TGTGCCAGTAGTAAGGGGACAGGGGAGCTAACTAGAAACACTGAAGCTTTCTTT
TRBJ1-2 . TRBV3-1/TRBV3-2 . CASSQEGRGYTF TGTGCCAGCAGCCAAGAGGGTCGGGGCTACACCTTC